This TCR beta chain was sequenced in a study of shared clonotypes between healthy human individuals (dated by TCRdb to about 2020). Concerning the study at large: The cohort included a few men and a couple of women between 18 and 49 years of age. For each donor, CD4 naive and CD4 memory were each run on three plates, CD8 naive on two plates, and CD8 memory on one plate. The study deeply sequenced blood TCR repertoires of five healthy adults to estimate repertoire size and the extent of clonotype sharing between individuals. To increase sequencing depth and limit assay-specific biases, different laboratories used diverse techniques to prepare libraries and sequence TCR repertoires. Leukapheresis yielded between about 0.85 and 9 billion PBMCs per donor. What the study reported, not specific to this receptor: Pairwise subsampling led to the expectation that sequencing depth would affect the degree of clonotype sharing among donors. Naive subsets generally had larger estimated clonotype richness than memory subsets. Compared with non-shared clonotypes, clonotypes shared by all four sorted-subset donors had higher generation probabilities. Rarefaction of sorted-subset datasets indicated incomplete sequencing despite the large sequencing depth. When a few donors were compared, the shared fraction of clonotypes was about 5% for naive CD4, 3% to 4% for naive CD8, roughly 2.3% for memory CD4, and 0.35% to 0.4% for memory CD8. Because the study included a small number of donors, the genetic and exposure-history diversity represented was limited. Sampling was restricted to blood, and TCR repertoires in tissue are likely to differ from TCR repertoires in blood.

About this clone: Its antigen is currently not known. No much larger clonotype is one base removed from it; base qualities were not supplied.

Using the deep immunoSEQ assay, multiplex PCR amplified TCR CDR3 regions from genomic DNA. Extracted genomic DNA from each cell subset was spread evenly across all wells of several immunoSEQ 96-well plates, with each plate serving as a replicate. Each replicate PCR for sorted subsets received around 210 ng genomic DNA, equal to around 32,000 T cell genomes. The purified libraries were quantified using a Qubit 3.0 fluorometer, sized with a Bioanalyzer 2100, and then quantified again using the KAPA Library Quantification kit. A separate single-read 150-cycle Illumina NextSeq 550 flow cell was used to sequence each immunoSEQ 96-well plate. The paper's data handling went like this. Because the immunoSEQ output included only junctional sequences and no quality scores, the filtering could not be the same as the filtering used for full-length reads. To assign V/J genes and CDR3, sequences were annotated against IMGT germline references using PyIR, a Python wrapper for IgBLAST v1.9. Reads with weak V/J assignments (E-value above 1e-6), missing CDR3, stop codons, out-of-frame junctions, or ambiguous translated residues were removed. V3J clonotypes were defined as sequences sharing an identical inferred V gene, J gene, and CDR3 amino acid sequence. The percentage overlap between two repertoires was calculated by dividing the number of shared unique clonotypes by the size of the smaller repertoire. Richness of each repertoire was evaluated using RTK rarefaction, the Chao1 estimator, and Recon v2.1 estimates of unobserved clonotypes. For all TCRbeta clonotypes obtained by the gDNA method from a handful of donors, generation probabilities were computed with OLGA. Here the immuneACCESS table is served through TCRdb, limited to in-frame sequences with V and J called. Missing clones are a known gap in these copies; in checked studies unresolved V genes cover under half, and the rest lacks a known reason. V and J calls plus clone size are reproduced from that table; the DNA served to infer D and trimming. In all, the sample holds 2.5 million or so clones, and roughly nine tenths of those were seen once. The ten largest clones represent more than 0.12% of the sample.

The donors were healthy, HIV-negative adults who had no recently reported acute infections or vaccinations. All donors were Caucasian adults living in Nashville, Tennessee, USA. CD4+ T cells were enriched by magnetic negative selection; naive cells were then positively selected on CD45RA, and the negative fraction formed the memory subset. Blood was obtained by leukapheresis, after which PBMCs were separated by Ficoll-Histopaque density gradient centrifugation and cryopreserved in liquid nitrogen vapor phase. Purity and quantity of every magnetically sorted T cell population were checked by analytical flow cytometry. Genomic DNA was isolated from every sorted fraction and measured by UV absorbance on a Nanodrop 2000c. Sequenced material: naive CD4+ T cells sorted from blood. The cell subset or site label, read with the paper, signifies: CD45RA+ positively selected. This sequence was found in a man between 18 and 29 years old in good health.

In nucleotides, the sequence is TGTGCCTGGAGTCAGCCCCCGACACGAGGAAACAATCAGCCCCAGCATTTT. It encodes CAWSQPPTRGNNQPQHF. The chain was built from TRBV30 and TRBJ1-5, with no confident D gene call. The germline V gene (reference sequence) yields GTSNPN for CDR1 and SVGIG for CDR2. The CDR3 holds 17 amino acids from the cysteine to the phenylalanine. Just CDR3 DNA is preserved here, 51 bases in frame from base 1. The trim is 2 bases for V and 3 bases for J, with a gap of 20 bases between the germline ends.